A selection of T cell receptor beta chains follows, all from one sample in a study of blood T cells in healthy people across ages. TCRdb re-called the 5' RACE reads with MiXCR, one entry per CDR3 protein. The table shows 800,000 to 950,000 distinct CDR3 sequences, with about 29% occurring only once. This same sample was also part of a study on T cells of mothers and their children.

Specimen: blood. These receptors all come from a woman aged 40 to 50 in good health. CDR3s include the opening cysteine and the closing phenylalanine or tryptophan. Fields, in order: CDR3 protein, CDR3 DNA, clone size, D gene, V gene, J gene. A D gene is named only where the DNA matches it firmly. Clone size is given for some rows only: seen once, a few or many times, or a class if the clone is expanded.

CSAGTGTGDKNEQFF	TGCAGTGCTGGTACCGGGACAGGGGACAAAAATGAGCAGTTCTTC	NA	TRBD1	TRBV20-1	TRBJ2-1
CASSSSDRAPEAFF	TGTGCCAGCAGTTCGTCAGACAGGGCCCCTGAAGCTTTCTTT	NA	TRBD1	TRBV28	TRBJ1-1
CARGQQNTEAFF	TGTGCCAGGGGACAGCAGAACACTGAAGCTTTCTTT	few	TRBD1	TRBV9	TRBJ1-1
CASSQEGTGDNQPQHF	TGCGCCAGCAGCCAAGAAGGGACAGGAGACAATCAGCCCCAGCATTTT	NA	TRBD1	TRBV4-1	TRBJ1-5
CASSQEEPAPFF	TGCGCCAGCAGCCAAGAGGAACCGGCACCTTTCTTT	few	NA	TRBV4-1	TRBJ1-1
CSAGGGSYNEQFF	TGCAGTGCTGGGGGGGGCTCCTACAATGAGCAGTTCTTC	NA	TRBD2	TRBV20-1	TRBJ2-1
CASSLGRSSAEQYF	TGTGCTAGCAGCTTAGGCAGGTCTTCGGCCGAGCAGTACTTC	few	NA	TRBV7-7	TRBJ2-7
CASRSGGNYNEQFF	TGTGCCAGCAGAAGCGGGGGTAACTACAATGAGCAGTTCTTC	NA	TRBD2	TRBV6-2/TRBV6-3	TRBJ2-1
CASNRRGSNEKLFF	TGTGCCAGCAACAGGAGGGGGTCTAATGAAAAACTGTTTTTT	NA	NA	TRBV28	TRBJ1-4
CASSGGAGTGEYF	TGTGCCAGCAGTGGGGGCGCCGGGACAGGGGAGTACTTC	NA	TRBD1	TRBV6-1	TRBJ2-4
CASSSHEAFF	TGTGCCAGCAGTTCACATGAAGCTTTCTTT	few	NA	TRBV12-3/TRBV12-4	TRBJ1-1
CASSLVQGQDEQFF	TGTGCCAGCAGCTTAGTGCAGGGCCAGGATGAGCAGTTCTTC	NA	NA	TRBV7-2	TRBJ2-1
CASSPWGAKNIQYF	TGTGCCAGCAGCCCCTGGGGAGCCAAAAACATTCAGTACTTC	many	NA	TRBV14	TRBJ2-4
CSVRPTGTVLTDTQYF	TGCAGCGTTCGCCCTACCGGGACAGTTCTCACAGATACGCAGTATTTT	few	TRBD1	TRBV29-1	TRBJ2-3
CASSQDRGEKLFF	TGCGCCAGCAGCCAAGACCGGGGCGAAAAACTGTTTTTT	many	NA	TRBV4-3	TRBJ1-4
CASSLVQGYAGELFF	TGTGCCAGCAGCTTAGTTCAGGGGTACGCCGGGGAGCTGTTTTTT	few	NA	TRBV7-2	TRBJ2-2
CSARSSSETYYNEQYF	TGCAGTGCTAGGTCGTCCTCAGAGACCTATTACAATGAGCAGTACTTC	few	NA	TRBV20-1	TRBJ2-7
CTSSPRADSYEQYF	TGTACCAGCTCACCGAGGGCAGACTCCTACGAGCAGTACTTC	few	NA	TRBV18	TRBJ2-7
CASSLGTGNTF	TGTGCCAGCAGCCTCGGGACAGGCAACACCTTC	few	TRBD1	TRBV12-3/TRBV12-4	TRBJ1-2
CASSPGLESSYEQYF	TGTGCCAGCAGCCCCGGACTGGAGAGCTCCTACGAGCAGTACTTC	few	NA	TRBV3-1	TRBJ2-7